The rows below give T cell receptor beta chains drawn from one sample of a study of PD-L1 blockade in urothelial cancer. The table came from immunoSEQ multiplex PCR; TCRdb's copy has only in-frame clones and leaves some out. The data show 65,000 to 85,000 clones, approximately 90% seen once. The sample here was PBMCs, taken around atezolizumab (anti-PD-L1) treatment. The receptors here all came from a woman of 80 years or more with urothelial cancer. Each CDR3 is given with its conserved first and last residue. A D gene is named only where the DNA matches it firmly. Expanded clones are given a class, and other clones once, few, many or no size at all.

>TRBJ1-1|TRBV5-1|TRBD1|few
TGCGCCAGCAGCCTTGCAGGGGGCAACACTGAAGCTTTCTTT
CASSLAGGNTEAFF
>TRBJ2-1|TRBV5-1|TRBD1|.
TGCGCCAGCAGCTTATTCCCCGGGACAGCCTCCTCACACAATGAGCAGTTCTTC
CASSLFPGTASSHNEQFF
>TRBJ1-3|TRBV28|.|.
TGTGCCACCACCAGGGTTAGCTCTGGAAACACCATATATTTT
CATTRVSSGNTIYF
>TRBJ2-1|TRBV28|TRBD2|.
TGTGCCAGCAGTTTATATACTAGCGGGAAGGGAAGGCATGAGCAGTTCTTC
CASSLYTSGKGRHEQFF
>TRBJ1-1|TRBV13|.|.
TGTGCCAGCAGCTTAGGACAGGGCGGCCTTCAAAACACTGAAGCTTTCTTT
CASSLGQGGLQNTEAFF
>TRBJ1-4|TRBV18|.|few
TGTGCCAGCTCACCCAACGGGGAGGGACTGTTTTTT
CASSPNGEGLFF
>TRBJ1-2|TRBV15|.|few
TGTGCCACCTCCGGGGGGACTCCATCCTACACCTTC
CATSGGTPSYTF
>TRBJ1-4|TRBV19|TRBD1|.
TGTGCCAGTAGTATCTCCGGGACAGTGAATGAAAAACTGTTTTTT
CASSISGTVNEKLFF
>TRBJ2-1|TRBV13|TRBD1|.
TGTGCCAGCAGCAGACCTGGAGAGACAGGGCGAAATGAGCAGTTCTTC
CASSRPGETGRNEQFF
>TRBJ2-1|TRBV28|TRBD2|.
TGTGCCAGCAGCCGAGTTAGGACTAGCGAGAGATGGGAGCAGTTCTTC
CASSRVRTSERWEQFF
>TRBJ1-5|TRBV4-1|TRBD1|.
TGCGCCAGCAGCCAAGGAGGGGCTCACAGGGGGCGAGTGGGCAATCAGCCCCAGCATTTT
CASSQGGAHRGRVGNQPQHF
>TRBJ2-3|TRBV4-2|TRBD1|.
TGTGCCAGCAGCCAGGGACAGAGCACAGATACGCAGTATTTT
CASSQGQSTDTQYF
>TRBJ2-1|TRBV2|.|once
TGTGCCAGCAGTGAGAGCTACAATGAGCAGTTCTTC
CASSESYNEQFF
>TRBJ1-2|TRBV5-1|.|.
TGCGCCAGCAGCTTGGACAGGAGCTATGGCTACACCTTC
CASSLDRSYGYTF
>TRBJ2-7|TRBV20-1|.|.
TGCAGTGTAGGGAGGAACGAGCAGTACTTC
CSVGRNEQYF
>TRBJ2-1|TRBV28|TRBD2|.
TGTGCCAGCAGGGGCGGGGGATCCTACAATGAGCAGTTCTTC
CASRGGGSYNEQFF
>TRBJ1-2|TRBV7-2|.|once
TGTGCCAGCAGCTTAGATATCTGGACAGACCGTAACTATGGCTACACCTTC
CASSLDIWTDRNYGYTF
>TRBJ2-6|TRBV30|.|.
TGTGCCTGGGCCGCCTCTAACCGGGGTCGGAGGGCCAACGTCCTGACTTTC
CAWAASNRGRRANVLTF
>TRBJ2-7|TRBV27|TRBD1|.
TGTGCCAGCAGCTCCCCTCGGACAGGGGGCTCTTACGAGCAGTACTTC
CASSSPRTGGSYEQYF
>TRBJ2-3|TRBV4-1|TRBD2|few
TGCGCCAGCAGCCAAGTTCGGCTAGCGGGAGGCACAGATACGCAGTATTTT
CASSQVRLAGGTDTQYF
>TRBJ2-7|TRBV5-1|.|.
TGCGCCAGCAGCTTGGATGGGGGCCCTAGCTCCTACGAGCAGTACTTC
CASSLDGGPSSYEQYF
>TRBJ1-3|TRBV9|TRBD1|.
TGTGCCAGCAGCTCCACGGACAGGGCCATATATTTT
CASSSTDRAIYF
>TRBJ2-5|TRBV21-1|.|.
TGTGCCAGCAGGACCGGGACAGACTTCGCCCAGTACTTC
CASRTGTDFAQYF
>TRBJ2-3|TRBV4-2|.|.
TGTGCCAGCAGCCAAGATGGCGGTGAGGGTAGCACAGATACGCAGTATTTT
CASSQDGGEGSTDTQYF
>TRBJ2-1|TRBV7-9|TRBD2|.
TGTGCCAGCAGCCCCGGGACTAGCGCTTACAATGAGCAGTTCTTC
CASSPGTSAYNEQFF
>TRBJ1-5|TRBV30|TRBD1|.
TGTGCCTGGAGTAGGGACAGGGGGTATAATCAGCCCCAGCATTTT
CAWSRDRGYNQPQHF
>TRBJ2-5|TRBV28|.|.
TGTGCCAGCAGCCCAAGGGGGACCCAGTACTTC
CASSPRGTQYF
>TRBJ2-7|TRBV6-1|.|.
TGTGCCAGCATATCACGGGAGCAATCCTACGAGCAGTACTTC
CASISREQSYEQYF
>TRBJ2-4|TRBV7-8|.|.
TGTGCCAGCAGCGCCCCCTACAGGGTGACCAAAAACATTCAGTACTTC
CASSAPYRVTKNIQYF
>TRBJ2-7|TRBV2|TRBD2|.
TGTGCCAGCAGTGAAGAGACTAGCGGGAGATACGAGCAGTACTTC
CASSEETSGRYEQYF
>TRBJ2-3|TRBV5-1|.|once
TGCGCCAGCAGCTTTGTGGGAGGCGGAGATACGCAGTATTTT
CASSFVGGGDTQYF
>TRBJ1-5|TRBV27|.|.
TGTGCCAGCAGTTTATCGGGGGGGCCCCAGCATTTT
CASSLSGGPQHF
>TRBJ2-1|TRBV7-8|TRBD2|.
TGTGCCAGCAGCCCTTTCGGACTAGCGGGAGGAGGTGAGCAGTTCTTC
CASSPFGLAGGGEQFF
>TRBJ2-1|TRBV18|TRBD1|once
TGTGCCAGCTCACTAGGAGACAGGGGTAATGAGCAGTTCTTC
CASSLGDRGNEQFF
>TRBJ2-5|TRBV7-3|TRBD2|.
TGTGCCAGCAGCTGGGGACTAGAAGAGACCCAGTACTTC
CASSWGLEETQYF
>TRBJ2-3|TRBV2|TRBD2|.
TGTGCCAGCAGTGGACTAGCGAGGGACGCGGGTGGGGCAGATACGCAGTATTTT
CASSGLARDAGGADTQYF
>TRBJ2-7|TRBV6-6|.|.
TGTGCCACCTCGGAGAGGAACGAGCAGTACTTC
CATSERNEQYF
>TRBJ2-6|TRBV2|TRBD1|.
TGTGCCAGCAGTGAAACAAACAGGGGCCTTGTTTCCTCTGGGGCCAACGTCCTGACTTTC
CASSETNRGLVSSGANVLTF
>TRBJ2-3|TRBV27|TRBD1|.
TGTGCCAGCAGTTTATCGGGGCAGGGGGCGACAGATACGCAGTATTTT
CASSLSGQGATDTQYF
>TRBJ1-1|TRBV7-9|.|.
TGTGCCAGCAGCTTATCGGGGTGGGGAAAACGCACTGAAGCTTTCTTT
CASSLSGWGKRTEAFF
>TRBJ1-5|TRBV7-8|.|.
TGTGCCAGCAGCTTAGTCCCCCGCGGCGGAGATAGCAATCAGCCCCAGCATTTT
CASSLVPRGGDSNQPQHF
>TRBJ1-2|TRBV6-5|TRBD1|.
TGTGCCAGCAGACATACAGGGGGCGACTATGGCTACACCTTC
CASRHTGGDYGYTF
>TRBJ2-2|TRBV11-2|TRBD1|.
TGTGCCAGCAGCTTAGAGCCTTGGGACAGTAACACCGGGGAGCTGTTTTTT
CASSLEPWDSNTGELFF
>TRBJ1-2|TRBV20-1|.|.
TGCAGTGCCTCGCAGGACTATGGCTACACCTTC
CSASQDYGYTF
>TRBJ2-2|TRBV14|TRBD2|.
TGTGCCAGCAGCCAAGATCTCGGCCGACTAGCGGGAGGCACCGGGGAGCTGTTTTTT
CASSQDLGRLAGGTGELFF
>TRBJ1-2|TRBV29-1|TRBD1|.
TGCAGCGGAGGACAGGAATATGGCTACACCTTC
CSGGQEYGYTF
>TRBJ2-1|TRBV5-1|TRBD2|.
TGCGCCAGCAGCGCTACACCGGGAGGGAGCTCCTACAATGAGCAGTTCTTC
CASSATPGGSSYNEQFF
>TRBJ2-1|TRBV5-1|.|once
TGCGCCAGCAAAAATAGTCGGGGGAGCTCCTACAATGAGCAGTTCTTC
CASKNSRGSSYNEQFF
>TRBJ2-3|TRBV19|.|once
TGTGCCAGTAGGAAGGGGGGGACTTCTATCACAGATACGCAGTATTTT
CASRKGGTSITDTQYF
>TRBJ2-2|TRBV10-3|.|.
TGTGCCATCAGTGACTACTTCGCGAACACCGGGGAGCTGTTTTTT
CAISDYFANTGELFF
>TRBJ2-5|TRBV16|TRBD1|.
TGTGCCAGCAGCCAAGGACAGGACCAAGAGACCCAGTACTTC
CASSQGQDQETQYF
>TRBJ2-5|TRBV4-1|TRBD2|.
TGCGCCAGCAGCCAAGATTTTGGGCTAGCGGGAGATGAGACCCAGTACTTC
CASSQDFGLAGDETQYF